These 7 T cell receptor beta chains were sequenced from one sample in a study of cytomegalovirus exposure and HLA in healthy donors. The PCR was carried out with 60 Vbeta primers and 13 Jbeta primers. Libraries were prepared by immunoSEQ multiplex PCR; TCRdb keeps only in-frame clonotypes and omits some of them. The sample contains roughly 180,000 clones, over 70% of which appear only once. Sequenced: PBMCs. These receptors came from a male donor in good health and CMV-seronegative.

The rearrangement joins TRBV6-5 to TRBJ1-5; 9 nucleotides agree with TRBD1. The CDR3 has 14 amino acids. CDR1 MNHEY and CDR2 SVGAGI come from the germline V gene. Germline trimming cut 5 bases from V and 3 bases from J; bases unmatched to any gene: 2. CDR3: CASSGTGTNQPQHF. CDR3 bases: TGTGCCAGCAGTGGGACAGGGACCAATCAGCCCCAGCATTTT.

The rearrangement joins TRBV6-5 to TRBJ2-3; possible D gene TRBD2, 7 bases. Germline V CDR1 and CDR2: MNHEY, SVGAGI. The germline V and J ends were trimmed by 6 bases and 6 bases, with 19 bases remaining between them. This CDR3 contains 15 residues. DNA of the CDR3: TGTGCCAGCAGGAGGACGGGGGGCTTTGGGGATACGCAGTATTTT. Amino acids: CASRRTGGFGDTQYF.

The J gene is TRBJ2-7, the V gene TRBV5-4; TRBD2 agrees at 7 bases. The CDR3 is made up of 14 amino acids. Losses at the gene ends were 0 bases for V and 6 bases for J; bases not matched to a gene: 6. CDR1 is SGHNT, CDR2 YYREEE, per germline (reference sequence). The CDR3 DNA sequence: TGTGCCAGCAGCTTGGATTTGCGGGAGCGCGAGCAGTACTTC. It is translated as CASSLDLREREQYF.

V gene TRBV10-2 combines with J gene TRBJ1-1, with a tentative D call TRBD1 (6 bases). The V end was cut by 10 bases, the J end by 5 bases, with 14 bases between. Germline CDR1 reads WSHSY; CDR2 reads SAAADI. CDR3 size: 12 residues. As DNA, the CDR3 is TGCGCCACTTTACTCAGGGGAACTGAAGCTTTCTTT. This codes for CATLLRGTEAFF.

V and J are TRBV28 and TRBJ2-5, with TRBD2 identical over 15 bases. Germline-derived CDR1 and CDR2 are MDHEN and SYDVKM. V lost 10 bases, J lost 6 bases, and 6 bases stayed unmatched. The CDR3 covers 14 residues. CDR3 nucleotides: TGTGCCACCTCCGGGACTAGCGGGAGGAAGACCCAGTACTTC. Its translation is CATSGTSGRKTQYF.

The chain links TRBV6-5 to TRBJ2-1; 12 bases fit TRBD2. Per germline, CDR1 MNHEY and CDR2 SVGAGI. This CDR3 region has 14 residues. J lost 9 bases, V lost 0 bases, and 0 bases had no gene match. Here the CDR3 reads CASSYSTSGGEQFF. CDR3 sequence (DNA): TGTGCCAGCAGTTACTCGACTAGCGGGGGTGAGCAGTTCTTC.

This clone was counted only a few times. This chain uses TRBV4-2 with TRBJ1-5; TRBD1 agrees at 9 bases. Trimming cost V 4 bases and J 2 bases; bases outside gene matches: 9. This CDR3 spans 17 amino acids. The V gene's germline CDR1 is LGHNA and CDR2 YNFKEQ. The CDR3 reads CASSRGTGNSGNQPQHF. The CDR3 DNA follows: TGTGCCAGCAGCCGAGGGACAGGGAATAGCGGCAATCAGCCCCAGCATTTT.